The entry below describes one TCR beta chain. This sample was included in a study of shared clonotypes between healthy human individuals. The method was immunoSEQ multiplex PCR; TCRdb's version includes in-frame clones alone and lacks a portion of them. The sample lists 530,000 or so clones, about three quarters occurring once. The germline V gene has CDR1 SGHTA and CDR2 FQGTGA. This CDR3 region has 14 residues. With V trimmed by 5 bases and J by 4 bases, 6 bases remained unmatched. The chain couples TRBV7-3 to TRBJ2-5, with 8 positions matching TRBD1. The TCR was taken from a woman in her 40s in good health. Some clones in this sample may be carry-over from other donors' samples. The sequencing sample was made of PBMCs. The CDR3 spells CASSPSGGGETQYF. CDR3 nucleotides: TGTGCCAGCAGCCCCTCAGGGGGCGGAGAGACCCAGTACTTC.